The clone carrying this T cell receptor (beta chain) has only a few counts. Its specificity is not known. The data originate from a study of identical twins. Whole-study findings and limits: Out-of-frame alpha sequences shared by twins were enriched for low generation probability.

After removal of 9 bases from V and 7 bases from J, the junction contained 11 bases not matched to a gene. The CDR3 contains 14 residues. Germline V gene lookup returns CDR1 MNHEY and CDR2 SVGAGI. TCRdb processed the 5' RACE reads anew with MiXCR; each CDR3 protein has one entry. Of 1.5 million to 2 million distinct CDR3 sequences listed, more than 30% were seen once; the top ten hold less than 0.35%. V usage is TRBV6-5 and J usage is TRBJ1-4, with TRBD1 matching over 7 bases. The sample comprised cord blood. The TCR was taken from a newborn girl in good health. As DNA, the CDR3 is TGTGCCAGTTCCCTGGACAGGCGGGTTGAAAAACTGTTTTTT. Translation gives CASSLDRRVEKLFF.